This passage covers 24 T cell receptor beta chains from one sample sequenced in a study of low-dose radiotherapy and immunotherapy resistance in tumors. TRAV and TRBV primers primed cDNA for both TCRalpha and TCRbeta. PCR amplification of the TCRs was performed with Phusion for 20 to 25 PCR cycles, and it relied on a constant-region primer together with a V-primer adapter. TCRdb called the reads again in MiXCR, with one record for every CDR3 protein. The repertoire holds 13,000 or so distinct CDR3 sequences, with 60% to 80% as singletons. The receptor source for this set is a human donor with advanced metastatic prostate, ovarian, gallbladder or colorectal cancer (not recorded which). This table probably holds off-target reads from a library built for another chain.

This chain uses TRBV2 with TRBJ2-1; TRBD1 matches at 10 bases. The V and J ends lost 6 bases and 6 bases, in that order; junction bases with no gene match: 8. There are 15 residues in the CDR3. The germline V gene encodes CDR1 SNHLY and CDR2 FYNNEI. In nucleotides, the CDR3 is TGTGCCAGCAGGTCCGGGACAGGGGCTCTCAATGAGCAGTTCTTC. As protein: CASRSGTGALNEQFF. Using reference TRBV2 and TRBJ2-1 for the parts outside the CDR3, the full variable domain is EPEVTQTPSHQVTQMGQEVILRCVPISNHLYFYWYRQILGQKVEFLVSFYNNEISEKSEIFDDQFSVERPDGSNFTLKIRSTKLEDSAMYFCASRSGTGALNEQFFGPGTRLTVL.

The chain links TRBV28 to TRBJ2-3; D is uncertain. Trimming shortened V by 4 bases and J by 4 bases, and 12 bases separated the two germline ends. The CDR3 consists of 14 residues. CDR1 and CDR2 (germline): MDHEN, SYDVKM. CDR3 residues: CASSYLDRSDTQYF. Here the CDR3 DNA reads TGTGCCAGCAGTTATTTGGATAGATCAGATACGCAGTATTTT. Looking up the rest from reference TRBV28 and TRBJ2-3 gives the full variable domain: DVKVTQSSRYLVKRTGEKVFLECVQDMDHENMFWYRQDPGLGLRLIYFSYDVKMKEKGDIPEGYSVSREKKERFSLILESASTNQTSMYLCASSYLDRSDTQYFGPGTRLTVL.

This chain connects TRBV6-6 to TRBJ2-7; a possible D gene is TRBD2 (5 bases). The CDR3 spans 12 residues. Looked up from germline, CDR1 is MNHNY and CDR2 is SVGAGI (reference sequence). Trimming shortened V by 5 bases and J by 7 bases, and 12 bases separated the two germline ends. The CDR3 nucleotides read TGTGCCAGCAGTCAGATTAGAGGGGAGCAGTACTTC. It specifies CASSQIRGEQYF.

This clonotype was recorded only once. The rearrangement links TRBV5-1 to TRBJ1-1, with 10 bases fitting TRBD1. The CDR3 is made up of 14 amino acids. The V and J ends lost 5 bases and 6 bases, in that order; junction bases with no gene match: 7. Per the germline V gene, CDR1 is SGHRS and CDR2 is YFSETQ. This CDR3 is CASSGGQGSAEAFF. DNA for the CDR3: TGCGCCAGCAGTGGGGGACAGGGGTCGGCTGAAGCTTTCTTT.

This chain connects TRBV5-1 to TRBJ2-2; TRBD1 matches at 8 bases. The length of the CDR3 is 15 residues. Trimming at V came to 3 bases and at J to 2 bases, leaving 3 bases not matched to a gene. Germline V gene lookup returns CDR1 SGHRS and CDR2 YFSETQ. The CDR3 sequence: CASSSDRANTGELFF. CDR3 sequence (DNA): TGCGCCAGCAGCTCGGACAGGGCTAACACCGGGGAGCTGTTTTTT.

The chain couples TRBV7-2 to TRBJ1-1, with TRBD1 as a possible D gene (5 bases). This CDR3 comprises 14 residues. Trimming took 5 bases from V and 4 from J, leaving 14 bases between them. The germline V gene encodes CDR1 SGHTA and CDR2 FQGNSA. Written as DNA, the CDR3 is TGTGCCAGCAGCGCCGGGGCTTTCGCCACTGAAGCTTTCTTT. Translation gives CASSAGAFATEAFF. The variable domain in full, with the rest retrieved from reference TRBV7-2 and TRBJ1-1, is GAGVSQSPSNKVTEKGKDVELRCDPISGHTALYWYRQSLGQGLEFLIYFQGNSAPDKSGLPSDRFSAERTGGSVSTLTIQRTQQEDSAVYLCASSAGAFATEAFFGQGTRLTVV.

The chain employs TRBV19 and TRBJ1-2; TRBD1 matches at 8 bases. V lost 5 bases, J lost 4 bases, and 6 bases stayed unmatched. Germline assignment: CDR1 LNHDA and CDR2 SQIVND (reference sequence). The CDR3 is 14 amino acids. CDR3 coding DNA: TGTGCCAGTAGTCCAAGGACAGGGAGCTATGGCTACACCTTC. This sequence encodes CASSPRTGSYGYTF.

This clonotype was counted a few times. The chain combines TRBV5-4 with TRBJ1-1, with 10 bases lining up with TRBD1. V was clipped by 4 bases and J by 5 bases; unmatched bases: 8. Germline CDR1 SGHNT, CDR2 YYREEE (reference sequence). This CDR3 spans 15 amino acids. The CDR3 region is CASSPPGQGRTEAFF. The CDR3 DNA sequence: TGTGCCAGCAGCCCGCCGGGACAGGGGAGAACTGAAGCTTTCTTT.

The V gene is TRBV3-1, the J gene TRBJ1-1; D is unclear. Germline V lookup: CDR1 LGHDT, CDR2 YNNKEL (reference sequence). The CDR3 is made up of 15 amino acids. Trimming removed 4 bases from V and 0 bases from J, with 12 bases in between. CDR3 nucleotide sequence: TGTGCCAGCAGCCTTCACGCGTCATTGAACACTGAAGCTTTCTTT. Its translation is CASSLHASLNTEAFF. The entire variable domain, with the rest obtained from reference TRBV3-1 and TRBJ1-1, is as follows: DTAVSQTPKYLVTQMGNDKSIKCEQNLGHDTMYWYKQDSKKFLKIMFSYNNKELIINETVPNRFSPKSPDKAHLNLHINSLELGDSAVYFCASSLHASLNTEAFFGQGTRLTVV.

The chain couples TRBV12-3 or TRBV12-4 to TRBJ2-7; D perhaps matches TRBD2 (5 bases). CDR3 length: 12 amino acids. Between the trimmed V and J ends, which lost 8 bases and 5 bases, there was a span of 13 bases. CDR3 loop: CASGRGPNEQYF. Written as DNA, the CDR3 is TGTGCCAGCGGAAGAGGGCCAAACGAGCAGTACTTC.

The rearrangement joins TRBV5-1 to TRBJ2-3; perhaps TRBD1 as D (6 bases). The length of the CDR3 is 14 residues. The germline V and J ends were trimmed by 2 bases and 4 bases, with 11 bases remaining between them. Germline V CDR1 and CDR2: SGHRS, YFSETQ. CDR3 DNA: TGCGCCAGCAGCTTATGGGGGCGGGCAGATACGCAGTATTTT. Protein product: CASSLWGRADTQYF.

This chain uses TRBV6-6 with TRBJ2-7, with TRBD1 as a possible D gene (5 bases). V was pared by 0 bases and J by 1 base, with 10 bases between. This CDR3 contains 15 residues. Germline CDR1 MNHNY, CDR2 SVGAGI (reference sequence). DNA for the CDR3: TGTGCCAGCAGTTACTCCAGGGTTTCATCCTACGAGCAGTACTTC. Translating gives CASSYSRVSSYEQYF.

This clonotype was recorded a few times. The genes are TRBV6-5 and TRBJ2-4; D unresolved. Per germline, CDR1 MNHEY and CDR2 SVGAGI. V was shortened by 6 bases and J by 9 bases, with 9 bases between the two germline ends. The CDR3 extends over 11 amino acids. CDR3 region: CASSDRFIQYF. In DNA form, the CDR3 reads TGTGCCAGCAGCGATCGATTCATTCAGTACTTC.

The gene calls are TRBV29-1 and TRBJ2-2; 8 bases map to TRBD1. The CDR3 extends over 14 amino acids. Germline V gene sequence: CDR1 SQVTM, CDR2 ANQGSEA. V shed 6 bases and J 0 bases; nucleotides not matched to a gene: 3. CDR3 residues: CSVGDRTNTGELFF. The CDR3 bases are TGCAGCGTAGGGGACAGGACGAACACCGGGGAGCTGTTTTTT.

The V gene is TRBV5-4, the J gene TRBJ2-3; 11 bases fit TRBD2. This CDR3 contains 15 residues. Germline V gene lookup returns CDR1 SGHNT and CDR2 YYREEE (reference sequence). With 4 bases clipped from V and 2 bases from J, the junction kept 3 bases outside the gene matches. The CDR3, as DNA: TGTGCCAGCAGCCCTAGCGGGGGGTACACAGATACGCAGTATTTT. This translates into CASSPSGGYTDTQYF.

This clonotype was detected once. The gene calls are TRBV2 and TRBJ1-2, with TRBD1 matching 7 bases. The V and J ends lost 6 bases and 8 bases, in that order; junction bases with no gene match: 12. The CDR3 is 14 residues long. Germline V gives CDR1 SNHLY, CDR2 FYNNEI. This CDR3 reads CASRDRQGLGGYTF. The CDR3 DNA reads TGTGCCAGCAGGGATCGACAGGGTCTGGGAGGCTACACCTTC.

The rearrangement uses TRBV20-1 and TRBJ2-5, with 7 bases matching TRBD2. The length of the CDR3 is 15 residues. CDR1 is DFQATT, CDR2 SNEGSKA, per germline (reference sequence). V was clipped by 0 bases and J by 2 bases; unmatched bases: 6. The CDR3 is CSARDNLAVQETQYF. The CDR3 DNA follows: TGCAGTGCTAGAGATAATCTAGCGGTGCAAGAGACCCAGTACTTC.

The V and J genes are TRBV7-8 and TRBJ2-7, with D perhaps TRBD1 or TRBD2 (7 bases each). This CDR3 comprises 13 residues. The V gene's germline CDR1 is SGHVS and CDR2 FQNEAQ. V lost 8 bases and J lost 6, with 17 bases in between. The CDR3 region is CASRDQGEGEQYF. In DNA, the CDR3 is TGTGCCAGCCGAGACCAGGGGGAGGGCGAGCAGTACTTC.

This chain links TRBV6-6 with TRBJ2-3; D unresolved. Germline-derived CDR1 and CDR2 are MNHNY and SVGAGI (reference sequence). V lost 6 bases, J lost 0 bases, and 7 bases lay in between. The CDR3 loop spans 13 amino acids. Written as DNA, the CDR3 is TGTGCCAGCAGGCAAACTAGCACAGATACGCAGTATTTT. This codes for CASRQTSTDTQYF.

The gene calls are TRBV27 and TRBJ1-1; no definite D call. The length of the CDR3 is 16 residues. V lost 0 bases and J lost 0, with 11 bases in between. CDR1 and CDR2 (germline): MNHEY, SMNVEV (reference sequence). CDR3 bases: TGTGCCAGCAGTTTATCTGAGGGCGGAATGAACACTGAAGCTTTCTTT. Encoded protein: CASSLSEGGMNTEAFF.

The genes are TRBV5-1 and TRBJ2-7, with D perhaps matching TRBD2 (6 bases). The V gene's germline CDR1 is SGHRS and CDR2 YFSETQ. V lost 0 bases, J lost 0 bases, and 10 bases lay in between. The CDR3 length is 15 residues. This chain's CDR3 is CASSLVGGTSYEQYF. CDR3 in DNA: TGCGCCAGCAGCTTGGTTGGGGGGACCTCCTACGAGCAGTACTTC.

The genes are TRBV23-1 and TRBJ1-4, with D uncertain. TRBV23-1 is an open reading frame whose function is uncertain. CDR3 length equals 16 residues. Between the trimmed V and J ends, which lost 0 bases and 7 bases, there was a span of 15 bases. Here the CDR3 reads CASSQSPRRTAEKLFF. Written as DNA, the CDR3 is TGCGCCAGCAGTCAATCGCCGAGGAGGACGGCTGAAAAACTGTTTTTT.

CDR3 protein: CASSNGKMDYEQYF. The CDR3 DNA follows: TGCGCCAGCAGTAACGGGAAAATGGACTACGAGCAGTACTTC. The chain uses TRBV5-1 and TRBJ2-7, with D possibly matching TRBD2 (5 bases). The germline gives CDR1 SGHRS, CDR2 YFSETQ. The length of the CDR3 is 14 residues. The V gene lost 5 bases and the J gene lost 3 bases, with 15 bases spanning the gap.

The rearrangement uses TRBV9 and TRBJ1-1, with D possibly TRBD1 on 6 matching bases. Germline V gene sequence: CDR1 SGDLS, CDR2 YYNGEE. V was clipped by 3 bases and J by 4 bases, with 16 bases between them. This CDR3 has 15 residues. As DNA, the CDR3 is TGTGCCAGCAGCGAGGGGGGGGGCGCTGGCACTGAAGCTTTCTTT. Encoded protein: CASSEGGGAGTEAFF.